This TCR beta chain was recovered during a study of T cell responses to AZD1222 COVID-19 vaccine. The V gene's germline CDR1 is SGDLS and CDR2 YYNGEE. The CDR3 has 15 residues. The ends lost 0 bases at V and 2 bases at J; junction bases unmatched: 2. This clone appeared once. TCRdb's table, derived via immunoSEQ multiplex PCR, lists solely in-frame clones and lacks some. The table lists around 63,000 clones, over 75% of them singletons. Specimen: peripheral blood, collected on day 0 of AZD1222 vaccination. This clonotype was sampled from an adult in good health. The chain recombines TRBV9 with TRBJ2-1; TRBD1 agrees at 7 bases. In DNA, the CDR3 is TGTGCCAGCAGCGTAGTTCAGGGGGCCTACAATGAGCAGTTCTTC. It yields the protein CASSVVQGAYNEQFF.